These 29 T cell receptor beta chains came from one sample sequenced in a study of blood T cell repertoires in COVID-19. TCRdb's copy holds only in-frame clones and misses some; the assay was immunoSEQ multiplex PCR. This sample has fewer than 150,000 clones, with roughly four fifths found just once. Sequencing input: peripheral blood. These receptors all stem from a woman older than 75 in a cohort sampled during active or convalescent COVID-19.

DNA for the CDR3: TGTGCCAGTAGTGTAGTAATGGGACAGTGGATATACAATGAGCAGTTCTTC. It yields the protein CASSVVMGQWIYNEQFF. This sequence joins TRBV19 and TRBJ2-1; 7 nucleotides line up with TRBD1. V lost 5 bases and J lost 4; bases outside the gene matches: 14. CDR1 and CDR2 from the germline V gene are LNHDA and SQIVND (reference sequence). This CDR3 is built from 17 residues.

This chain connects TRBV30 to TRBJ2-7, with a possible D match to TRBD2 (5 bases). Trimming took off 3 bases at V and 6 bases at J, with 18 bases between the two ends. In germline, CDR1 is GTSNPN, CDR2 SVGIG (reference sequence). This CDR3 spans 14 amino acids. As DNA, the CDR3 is TGTGCCTGGAGGTCCGGGATATCAAGGGTCGAGCAGTACTTC. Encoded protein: CAWRSGISRVEQYF.

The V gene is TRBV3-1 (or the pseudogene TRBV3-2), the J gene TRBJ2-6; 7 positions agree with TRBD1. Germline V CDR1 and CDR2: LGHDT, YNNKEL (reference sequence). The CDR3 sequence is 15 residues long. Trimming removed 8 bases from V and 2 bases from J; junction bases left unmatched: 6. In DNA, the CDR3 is TGTGCCAGCGGGACAGCCAATACTGGGGCCAACGTCCTGACTTTC. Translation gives CASGTANTGANVLTF.

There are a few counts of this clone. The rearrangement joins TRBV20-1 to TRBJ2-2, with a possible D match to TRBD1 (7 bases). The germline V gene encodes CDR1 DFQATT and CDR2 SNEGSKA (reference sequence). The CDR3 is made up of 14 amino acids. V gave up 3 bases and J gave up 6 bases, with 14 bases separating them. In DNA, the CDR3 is TGCAGTGCTAGTGGGGGGACAGTCGCCGGGGAGCTGTTTTTT. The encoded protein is CSASGGTVAGELFF.

CDR3 in amino acids: CASSSGGERDGYTF. CDR3 in DNA: TGTGCCAGCAGCTCGGGGGGTGAAAGGGATGGCTACACCTTC. The J gene is TRBJ1-2, the V gene TRBV7-9; maybe TRBD1 (5 bases). This CDR3 region has 14 residues. The V end lost 4 bases, the J end lost 6 bases, and 15 bases lay between the germline ends. From germline, CDR1 is SEHNR and CDR2 FQNEAQ (reference sequence).

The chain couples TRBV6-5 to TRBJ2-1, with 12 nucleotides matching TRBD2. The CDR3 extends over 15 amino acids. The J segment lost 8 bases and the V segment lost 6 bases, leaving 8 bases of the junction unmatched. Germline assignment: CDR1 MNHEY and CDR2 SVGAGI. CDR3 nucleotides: TGTGCCAGCAGGAATCTAGCGGGGGGGCTCGATGAGCAGTTCTTC. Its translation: CASRNLAGGLDEQFF.

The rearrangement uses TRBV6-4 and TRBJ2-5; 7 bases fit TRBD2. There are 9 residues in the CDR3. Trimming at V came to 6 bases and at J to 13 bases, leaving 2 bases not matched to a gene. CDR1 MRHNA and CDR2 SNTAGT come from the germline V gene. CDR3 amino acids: CASRASGYF. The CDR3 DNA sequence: TGTGCCAGCAGAGCTAGCGGGTACTTC.

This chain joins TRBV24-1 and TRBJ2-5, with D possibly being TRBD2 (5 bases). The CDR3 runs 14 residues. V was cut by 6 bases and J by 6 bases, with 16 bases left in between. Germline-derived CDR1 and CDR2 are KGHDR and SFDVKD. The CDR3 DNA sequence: TGTGCCACCAGTACTCTGGACGGAGGCAAGACCCAGTACTTC. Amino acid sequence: CATSTLDGGKTQYF.

The CDR3 sequence: CASSLGRQGGQFF. The CDR3 DNA follows: TGTGCCAGCAGCTTGGGGAGACAGGGGGGGCAGTTCTTC. The V call is TRBV7-2, the J call TRBJ2-1; 9 nucleotides agree with TRBD1. The CDR3 consists of 13 residues. Germline CDR1 reads SGHTA; CDR2 reads FQGNSA. J lost 12 bases, V lost 3 bases, and 6 bases had no gene match.

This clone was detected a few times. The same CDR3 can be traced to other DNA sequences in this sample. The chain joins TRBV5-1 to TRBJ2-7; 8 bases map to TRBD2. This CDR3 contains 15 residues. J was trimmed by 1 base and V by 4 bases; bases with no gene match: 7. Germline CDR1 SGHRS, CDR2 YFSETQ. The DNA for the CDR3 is TGCGCCAGCAGCCCCCTTGCGGGGGGATCCTACGAGCAGTACTTC. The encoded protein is CASSPLAGGSYEQYF.

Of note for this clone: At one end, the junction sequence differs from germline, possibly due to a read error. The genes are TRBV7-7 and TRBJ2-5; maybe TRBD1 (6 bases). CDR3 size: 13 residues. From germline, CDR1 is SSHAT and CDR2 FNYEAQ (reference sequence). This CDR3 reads CASSFQGLETQYF. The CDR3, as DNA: TGTGCTAGCAGCTTCCAGGGGCTGGAGACCCAGTACTTC.

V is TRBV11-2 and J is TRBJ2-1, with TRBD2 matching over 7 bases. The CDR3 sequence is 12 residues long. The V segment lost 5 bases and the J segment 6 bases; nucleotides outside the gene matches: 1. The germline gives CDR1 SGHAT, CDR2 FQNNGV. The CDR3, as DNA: TGTGCCAGCAGCCGGACTAGCAATGAGCAGTTCTTC. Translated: CASSRTSNEQFF.

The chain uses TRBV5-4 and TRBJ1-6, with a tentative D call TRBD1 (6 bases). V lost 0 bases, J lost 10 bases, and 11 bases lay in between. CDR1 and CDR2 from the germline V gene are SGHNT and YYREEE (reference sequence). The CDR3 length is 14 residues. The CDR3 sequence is CASSLEQGRSPLHF. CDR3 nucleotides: TGTGCCAGCAGCTTGGAACAGGGAAGGTCACCCCTCCACTTT.

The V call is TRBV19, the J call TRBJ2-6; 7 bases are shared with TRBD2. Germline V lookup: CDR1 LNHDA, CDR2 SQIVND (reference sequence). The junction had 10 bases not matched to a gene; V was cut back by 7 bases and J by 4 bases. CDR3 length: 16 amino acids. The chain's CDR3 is CASTTRDYKGANVLTF. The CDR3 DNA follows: TGTGCCAGTACTACCCGGGACTATAAGGGGGCCAACGTCCTGACTTTC.

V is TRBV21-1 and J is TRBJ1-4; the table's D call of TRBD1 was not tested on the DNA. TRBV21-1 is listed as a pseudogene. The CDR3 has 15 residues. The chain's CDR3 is CASSKAGADPEKLFF. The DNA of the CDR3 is TGTGCCAGCAGCAAAGCGGGGGCAGATCCGGAAAAACTGTTTTTT.

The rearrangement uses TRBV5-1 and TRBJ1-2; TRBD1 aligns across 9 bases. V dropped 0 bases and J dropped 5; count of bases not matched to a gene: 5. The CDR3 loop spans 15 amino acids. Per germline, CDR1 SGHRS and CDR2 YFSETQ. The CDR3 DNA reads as TGCGCCAGCAGCTTGGCCGGGACAGGGCTTTATGGCTACACCTTC. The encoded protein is CASSLAGTGLYGYTF. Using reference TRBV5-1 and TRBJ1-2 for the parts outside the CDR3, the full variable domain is KAGVTQTPRYLIKTRGQQVTLSCSPISGHRSVSWYQQTPGQGLQFLFEYFSETQRNKGNFPGRFSGRQFSNSRSEMNVSTLELGDSALYLCASSLAGTGLYGYTFGSGTRLTVV.

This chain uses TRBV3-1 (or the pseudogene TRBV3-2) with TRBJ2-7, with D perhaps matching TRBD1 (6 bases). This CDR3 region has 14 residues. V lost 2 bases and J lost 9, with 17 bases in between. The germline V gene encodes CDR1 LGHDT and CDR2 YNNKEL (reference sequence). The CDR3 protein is CASSQLARGVGQYF. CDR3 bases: TGTGCCAGCAGCCAATTGGCCAGGGGTGTAGGGCAGTACTTC.

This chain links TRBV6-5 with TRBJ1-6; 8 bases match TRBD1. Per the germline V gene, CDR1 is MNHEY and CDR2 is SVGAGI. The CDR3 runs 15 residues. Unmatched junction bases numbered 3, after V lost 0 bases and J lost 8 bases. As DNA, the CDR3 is TGTGCCAGCAGTTACTCGATACAGGGGGATTCACCCCTCCACTTT. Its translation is CASSYSIQGDSPLHF.

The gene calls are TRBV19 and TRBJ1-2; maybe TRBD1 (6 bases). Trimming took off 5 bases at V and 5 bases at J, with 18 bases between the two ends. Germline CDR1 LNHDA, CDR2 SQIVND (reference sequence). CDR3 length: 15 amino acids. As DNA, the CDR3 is TGTGCCAGTAGTCTGAGGACAGATGCAAGGTATGGCTACACCTTC. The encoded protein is CASSLRTDARYGYTF.

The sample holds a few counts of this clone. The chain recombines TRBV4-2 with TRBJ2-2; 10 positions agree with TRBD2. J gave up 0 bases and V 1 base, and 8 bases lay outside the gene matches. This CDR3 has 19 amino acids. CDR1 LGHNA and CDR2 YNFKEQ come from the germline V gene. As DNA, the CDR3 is TGTGCCAGCAGCCAAGCCGGACTAGCGGCCCTTACGAACACCGGGGAGCTGTTTTTT. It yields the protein CASSQAGLAALTNTGELFF.

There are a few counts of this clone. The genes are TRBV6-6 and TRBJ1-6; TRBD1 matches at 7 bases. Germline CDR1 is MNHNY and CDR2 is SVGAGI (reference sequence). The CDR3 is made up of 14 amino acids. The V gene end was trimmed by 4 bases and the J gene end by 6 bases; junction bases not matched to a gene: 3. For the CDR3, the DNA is TGTGCCAGCAGTTCGGCAGGGGGTAATTCACCCCTCCACTTT. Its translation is CASSSAGGNSPLHF.

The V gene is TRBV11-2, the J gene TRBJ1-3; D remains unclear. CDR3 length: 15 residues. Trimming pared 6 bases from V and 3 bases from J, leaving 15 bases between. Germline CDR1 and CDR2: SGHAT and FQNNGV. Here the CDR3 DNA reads TGTGCCAGCAGAGTAGGACGGACTGTTGGAAACACCATATATTTT. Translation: CASRVGRTVGNTIYF.

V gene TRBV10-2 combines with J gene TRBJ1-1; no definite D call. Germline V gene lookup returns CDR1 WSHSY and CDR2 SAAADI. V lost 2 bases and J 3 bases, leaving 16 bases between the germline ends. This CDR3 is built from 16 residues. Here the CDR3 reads CASSEASTWLHTEAFF. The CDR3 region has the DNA TGCGCCAGCAGTGAGGCCTCGACATGGTTGCACACTGAAGCTTTCTTT.

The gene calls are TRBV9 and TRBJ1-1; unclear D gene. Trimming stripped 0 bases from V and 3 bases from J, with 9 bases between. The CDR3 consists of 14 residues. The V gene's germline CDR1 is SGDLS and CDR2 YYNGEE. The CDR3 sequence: CASSVVEDDTEAFF. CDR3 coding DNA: TGTGCCAGCAGCGTAGTCGAGGATGACACTGAAGCTTTCTTT.

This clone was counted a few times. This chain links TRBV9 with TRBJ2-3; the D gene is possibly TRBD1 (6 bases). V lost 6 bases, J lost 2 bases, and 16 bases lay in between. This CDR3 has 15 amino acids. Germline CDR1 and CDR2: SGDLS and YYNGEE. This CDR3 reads CASNSRGTPTDTQYF. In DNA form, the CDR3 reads TGTGCCAGCAACTCCCGAGGGACACCCACAGATACGCAGTATTTT.

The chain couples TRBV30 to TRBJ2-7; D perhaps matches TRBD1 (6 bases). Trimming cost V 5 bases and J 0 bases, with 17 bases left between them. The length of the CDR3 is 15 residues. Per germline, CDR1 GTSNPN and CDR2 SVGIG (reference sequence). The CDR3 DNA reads TGTGCCTGGCGAACCCGGGACATCGTCTCCTACGAGCAGTACTTC. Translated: CAWRTRDIVSYEQYF.

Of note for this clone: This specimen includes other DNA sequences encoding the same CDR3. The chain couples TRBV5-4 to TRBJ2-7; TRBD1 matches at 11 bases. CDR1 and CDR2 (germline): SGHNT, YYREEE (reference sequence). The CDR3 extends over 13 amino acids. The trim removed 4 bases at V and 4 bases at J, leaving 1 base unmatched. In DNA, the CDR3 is TGTGCCAGCAGCCGGGACAGGGGGTACGAGCAGTACTTC. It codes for CASSRDRGYEQYF.

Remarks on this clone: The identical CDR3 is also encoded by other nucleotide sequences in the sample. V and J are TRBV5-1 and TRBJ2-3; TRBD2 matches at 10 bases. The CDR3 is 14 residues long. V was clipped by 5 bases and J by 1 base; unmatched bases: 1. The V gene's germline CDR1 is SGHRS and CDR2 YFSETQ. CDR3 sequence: CASSLAGGTDTQYF. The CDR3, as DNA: TGCGCCAGCAGTCTAGCGGGGGGCACAGATACGCAGTATTTT.

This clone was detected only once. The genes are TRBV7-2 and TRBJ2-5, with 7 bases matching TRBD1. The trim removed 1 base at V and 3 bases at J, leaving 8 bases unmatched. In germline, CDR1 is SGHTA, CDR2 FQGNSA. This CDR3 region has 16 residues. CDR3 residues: CASSLGRGQTKETQYF. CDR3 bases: TGTGCCAGCAGCTTAGGCCGGGGACAGACGAAAGAGACCCAGTACTTC.